A single sample is the source of the 26 T cell receptor beta chains below, sequenced in a study of CD8 T cells in ankylosing spondylitis. Study-level findings and limits: Among TCR beta sequences, a motif of about 8 highly homologous variants appeared characteristic of ankylosing spondylitis blood.

These receptors are not linked to any known antigen. TCRdb processed the 5' RACE reads anew with MiXCR; each CDR3 protein has one entry. The repertoire holds about 220,000 distinct CDR3 sequences, with about 6.7% as singletons. The sequenced material came from blood, either unsorted or a sorted T cell fraction (not recorded which). These receptors all stem from a male donor with ankylosing spondylitis.

V and J are TRBV4-3 and TRBJ2-7; D possibly uses TRBD1 or TRBD2 (5 bases each). The germline gives CDR1 LGHNA, CDR2 YSLEER. V was cut by 0 bases and J by 3 bases, with 9 bases left in between. This CDR3 has 14 amino acids. In DNA form, the CDR3 reads TGCGCCAGCAGCCAAGATTGGGGGTTCTACGAGCAGTACTTC. Protein sequence: CASSQDWGFYEQYF.

This clonotype was recorded a few times. This chain connects TRBV6-2 or TRBV6-3 to TRBJ2-1; 14 nucleotides line up with TRBD2. Germline CDR1 reads MNHEY; CDR2 reads SVGEGT. The CDR3 covers 16 residues. V dropped 1 base and J dropped 9; count of bases not matched to a gene: 5. The CDR3 region is CASSYWGLAGVAEQFF. The CDR3, as DNA: TGTGCCAGCAGTTACTGGGGACTAGCGGGAGTAGCTGAGCAGTTCTTC.

This clonotype was recorded many times. Germline and junction disagree at one end, which may indicate a read error. This rearrangement joins TRBV10-3 to TRBJ1-2; 7 nucleotides match TRBD1. This CDR3 spans 9 amino acids. From germline, CDR1 is ENHRY and CDR2 SYGVKD. In DNA, the CDR3 is TGTGCCATTAATAAGGGGGCTTTCTTC. The encoded protein is CAINKGAFF.

V usage is TRBV18 and J usage is TRBJ2-3; 7 positions agree with TRBD2. Germline CDR1 is KGHSH and CDR2 is LQKENI. The ends lost 0 bases at V and 4 bases at J; junction bases unmatched: 1. The CDR3 is made up of 14 amino acids. The CDR3 spells CASSPPGGADTQYF. CDR3 DNA: TGTGCCAGCTCACCACCGGGGGGGGCAGATACGCAGTATTTT.

This clonotype has ten or more counts. The J gene is TRBJ2-2, the V gene TRBV29-1; a possible D gene is TRBD1 (6 bases). Trimming pared 0 bases from V and 1 base from J, leaving 9 bases between. Germline CDR1 is SQVTM and CDR2 is ANQGSEA. The CDR3 extends over 15 amino acids. Here the CDR3 reads CSVEDARGNTGELFF. The CDR3 DNA sequence: TGCAGCGTTGAAGATGCCAGGGGGAACACCGGGGAGCTGTTTTTT.

There are a few counts of this clonotype. The gene calls are TRBV7-9 and TRBJ2-1; D remains ambiguous. The CDR3 runs 12 residues. Trimming shortened V by 6 bases and J by 9 bases, and 12 bases separated the two germline ends. Germline CDR1 is SEHNR and CDR2 is FQNEAQ (reference sequence). The CDR3 coding sequence is TGTGCCAGCAGTTCGGGCCGCAGTGAGCAGTTCTTC. It encodes CASSSGRSEQFF.

This clonotype was counted at least ten times. The chain carries TRBV29-1 and TRBJ2-5, with a weak D call TRBD1 (5 bases). Trimming removed 2 bases at V and 7 bases at J, with 11 bases between. CDR1 SQVTM and CDR2 ANQGSEA come from the germline V gene. The CDR3 is made up of 12 amino acids. CDR3 region: CSVEPTGRTQYF. In DNA form, the CDR3 reads TGCAGCGTTGAACCCACAGGCAGGACCCAGTACTTC.

The J gene is TRBJ2-7, the V gene TRBV11-3; D is ambiguous. The CDR3 consists of 13 residues. Germline-derived CDR1 and CDR2 are SGHNT and YENEEA. Trimming stripped 5 bases from V and 5 bases from J, with 13 bases between. CDR3 bases: TGTGCCAGCAGCCTCGGGCGCCGGGACGAGCAGTACTTC. It is translated as CASSLGRRDEQYF.

This clonotype was picked up many times. The chain couples TRBV29-1 to TRBJ2-7; maybe TRBD2 (5 bases). The germline V and J ends were trimmed by 6 bases and 2 bases, with 11 bases remaining between them. Germline V gene data show CDR1 as SQVTM and CDR2 as ANQGSEA. The CDR3 covers 12 residues. The CDR3 DNA is TGCAGCGTGAGCGTCGGGGCCTACGAGCAGTACTTC. Protein sequence: CSVSVGAYEQYF.

This clonotype has a count of ten or more. The chain couples TRBV5-1 to TRBJ2-1; 7 nucleotides align to TRBD1. This CDR3 is 17 amino acids long. After removal of 0 bases from V and 0 bases from J, the junction contained 6 bases not matched to a gene. CDR1 is SGHRS and CDR2 is YFSETQ in the germline V gene. For the CDR3, the DNA is TGCGCCAGCAGCTTGGGACCCCGGGACAGCTCCTACAATGAGCAGTTCTTC. Translating gives CASSLGPRDSSYNEQFF.

This clonotype was seen many times. The chain is built from TRBV5-4 and TRBJ2-2, with 8 bases aligning to TRBD2. This CDR3 contains 13 residues. With 2 bases clipped from V and 10 bases from J, the junction kept 4 bases outside the gene matches. Per germline, CDR1 SGHNT and CDR2 YYREEE (reference sequence). For the CDR3, the DNA is TGTGCCAGCAGCTTCGGGGGGGCGGTGGAGCTGTTTTTT. This translates into CASSFGGAVELFF. Filled out from reference TRBV5-4 and TRBJ2-2, the complete variable domain reads ETGVTQSPTHLIKTRGQQVTLRCSSQSGHNTVSWYQQALGQGPQFIFQYYREEENGRGNFPPRFSGLQFPNYSSELNVNALELDDSALYLCASSFGGAVELFFGEGSRLTVL.

The J gene is TRBJ1-1, the V gene TRBV5-1; D not resolved. This CDR3 is built from 13 residues. Trimming shortened V by 3 bases and J by 8 bases, and 14 bases separated the two germline ends. Germline CDR1 and CDR2: SGHRS and YFSETQ. DNA of the CDR3: TGCGCCAGCAGCTCGTCCGGTATCCTAGAAGCTTTCTTT. Protein sequence: CASSSSGILEAFF.

The chain's CDR3 is CAISASPSGNQPQHF. The CDR3 region has the DNA TGTGCCATCAGTGCCAGTCCGTCAGGCAATCAGCCCCAGCATTTT. The rearrangement uses TRBV10-3 and TRBJ1-5; D ambiguous. Between the trimmed V and J ends, which lost 4 bases and 2 bases, there was a span of 12 bases. There are 15 residues in the CDR3. Germline-derived CDR1 and CDR2 are ENHRY and SYGVKD.

This clonotype showed up just a few times. The genes are TRBV4-3 and TRBJ2-5; 8 bases map to TRBD2. The J segment lost 2 bases and the V segment lost 0 bases, leaving 8 bases of the junction unmatched. The CDR3 has 17 residues. The germline CDR1 and CDR2 sequences are LGHNA and YSLEER. CDR3: CASSQEVSQRGQETQYF. DNA for the CDR3: TGCGCCAGCAGCCAAGAAGTTAGCCAGCGGGGGCAAGAGACCCAGTACTTC.

Turning to this clonotype: A much more abundant neighbour one base away suggests this may be a read error. The rearrangement joins TRBV29-1 to TRBJ1-2; no clear D gene. This CDR3 is built from 13 residues. V was pared by 7 bases and J by 7 bases, with 19 bases between. Germline values: CDR1 SQVTM, CDR2 ANQGSEA. The CDR3 DNA reads TGCAGCGCCGCATTGGGGTCTGTTGTTGGCTACACCTTC. Translating it yields CSAALGSVVGYTF.

The chain has TRBV20-1 and TRBJ2-1; TRBD1 or TRBD2 may be the D gene (6 bases each). The CDR3 has 15 amino acids. The germline CDR1 and CDR2 sequences are DFQATT and SNEGSKA (reference sequence). Trimming took 5 bases from V and 0 from J, leaving 14 bases between them. The CDR3 loop reads CSAHRGRSSYNEQFF. CDR3 sequence (DNA): TGCAGTGCTCACCGGGGGCGAAGCTCCTACAATGAGCAGTTCTTC.

This clonotype was counted at least ten times. The rearrangement uses TRBV7-9 and TRBJ1-2, with D hard to call. V gave up 4 bases and J gave up 4 bases, with 13 bases separating them. CDR3 length equals 14 residues. The germline CDR1 and CDR2 sequences are SEHNR and FQNEAQ (reference sequence). CDR3 residues: CASSSRGPGYGYTF. CDR3 nucleotide sequence: TGTGCCAGCAGCTCCCGCGGGCCAGGCTATGGCTACACCTTC.

The V and J genes are TRBV30 and TRBJ2-1; D unresolved. Trimming stripped 4 bases from V and 0 bases from J, with 10 bases between. Germline V gene lookup returns CDR1 GTSNPN and CDR2 SVGIG (reference sequence). The CDR3 has 14 residues. Here the CDR3 DNA reads TGTGCCTGGACGTGGGCGAGCTCCTACAATGAGCAGTTCTTC. The encoded protein is CAWTWASSYNEQFF.

In its sample, this clonotype was seen many times. The chain joins TRBV5-1 to TRBJ2-1; TRBD2 might be the D (6 bases). This CDR3 region has 16 residues. The V gene lost 4 bases and the J gene lost 4 bases, with 18 bases spanning the gap. CDR1 is SGHRS, CDR2 YFSETQ, per germline. CDR3 residues: CASSNEWTTPYNEQFF. In DNA, the CDR3 is TGCGCCAGCAGCAACGAGTGGACTACCCCTTACAATGAGCAGTTCTTC.

V usage is TRBV9 and J usage is TRBJ2-3; 8 nucleotides match TRBD2. Per germline, CDR1 SGDLS and CDR2 YYNGEE. The CDR3 consists of 16 residues. V was pared by 0 bases and J by 0 bases, with 3 bases of the junction left unmatched. DNA for the CDR3: TGTGCCAGCAGCGTAGCGGGCGGGGGGAGCACAGATACGCAGTATTTT. Protein: CASSVAGGGSTDTQYF. Full variable domain (remainder filled in from reference TRBV9 and TRBJ2-3): DSGVTQTPKHLITATGQRVTLRCSPRSGDLSVYWYQQSLDQGLQFLIQYYNGEERAKGNILERFSAQQFPDLHSELNLSSLELGDSALYFCASSVAGGGSTDTQYFGPGTRLTVL.

There are a few counts of this clonotype. The chain joins TRBV5-1 to TRBJ2-7, with 8 nucleotides matching TRBD1. The germline V gene has CDR1 SGHRS and CDR2 YFSETQ. The CDR3 length is 15 residues. The V and J ends lost 4 bases and 3 bases, in that order; junction bases with no gene match: 9. For the CDR3, the DNA is TGCGCCAGCAGCACGCGCGGGACAGGCAGCTACGAGCAGTACTTC. Its protein product is CASSTRGTGSYEQYF.

This clonotype came up many times. The chain couples TRBV7-2 to TRBJ1-6; D is undetermined. CDR3 length: 13 residues. V dropped 8 bases and J dropped 8 bases, with 13 bases sitting between them. The germline CDR1 and CDR2 sequences are SGHTA and FQGNSA. The DNA of the CDR3 is TGTGCCAGCCATCTCATCGGGCATTCACCCCTCCACTTT. Its translation is CASHLIGHSPLHF.

The chain couples TRBV7-6 to TRBJ2-3, with D perhaps matching TRBD1 or TRBD2 (5 bases each). The CDR3 is 18 amino acids. Germline CDR1 reads SGHVS; CDR2 reads FNYEAQ. V gave up 0 bases and J gave up 4 bases, with 20 bases separating them. CDR3 amino acids: CASSLAPGLGEKADTQYF. For the CDR3, the DNA is TGTGCCAGCAGCTTAGCCCCCGGACTGGGGGAAAAAGCAGATACGCAGTATTTT.

This clonotype was seen repeatedly, ten times or more. The gene calls are TRBV15 and TRBJ2-1; possibly TRBD1 for D (6 bases). This CDR3 has 13 amino acids. The germline V gene encodes CDR1 LNHNV and CDR2 YYDKDF (reference sequence). V lost 5 bases and J lost 10, with 15 bases in between. CDR3 region: CATSEGVVNEQFF. DNA of the CDR3: TGTGCCACCAGCGAGGGGGTTGTGAACGAGCAGTTCTTC.

This clonotype occurred once. V gene TRBV20-1 combines with J gene TRBJ2-7, with D hard to call. The germline gives CDR1 DFQATT, CDR2 SNEGSKA (reference sequence). The CDR3 runs to 12 residues. Trimming removed 0 bases from V and 8 bases from J, with 11 bases in between. For the CDR3, the DNA is TGCAGTGCTAGAGATTTGGAGATAAAGCAGTACTTC. It yields the protein CSARDLEIKQYF.

This clonotype came up many times. The V call is TRBV2, the J call TRBJ2-7, with D uncertain. CDR3 length equals 13 residues. V lost 1 base and J 2 bases, leaving 6 bases between the germline ends. Germline values: CDR1 SNHLY, CDR2 FYNNEI. This CDR3 reads CASSEGLAYEQYF. CDR3 DNA: TGTGCCAGCAGTGAAGGTTTAGCCTACGAGCAGTACTTC.